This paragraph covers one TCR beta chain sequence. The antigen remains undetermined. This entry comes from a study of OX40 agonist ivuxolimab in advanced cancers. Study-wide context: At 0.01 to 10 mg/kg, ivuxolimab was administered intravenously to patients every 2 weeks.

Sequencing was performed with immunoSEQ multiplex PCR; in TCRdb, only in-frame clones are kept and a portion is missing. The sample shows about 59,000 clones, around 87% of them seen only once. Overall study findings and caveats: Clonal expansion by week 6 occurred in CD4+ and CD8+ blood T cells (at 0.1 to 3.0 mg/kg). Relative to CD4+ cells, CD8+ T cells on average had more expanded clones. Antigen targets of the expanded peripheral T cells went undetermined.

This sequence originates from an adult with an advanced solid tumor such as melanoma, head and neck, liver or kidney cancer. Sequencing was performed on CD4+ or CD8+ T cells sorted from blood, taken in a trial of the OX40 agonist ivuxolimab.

CDR3 bases: TGTGCCAGCAGCACGAACGGTGGGGGGAGCTATGGCTACACCTTC. This codes for CASSTNGGGSYGYTF. The gene calls are TRBV28 and TRBJ1-2, with a tentative D call TRBD1 (5 bases). The CDR3 consists of 15 residues. Germline V lookup: CDR1 MDHEN, CDR2 SYDVKM. V shed 6 bases and J shed 4 bases, with 18 bases lying between them.